This T cell receptor (beta chain) emerged from a study of read filtering for tumor transcriptome and immune sequencing. Study-level information: By R-ISS, stages I, II and III held 8, 16 and 7 patients.

Ten or more counts support this clonotype. This library used 300 to 500 ng RNA and molecular barcoded adaptors spanning alpha/delta and beta/gamma chains. TCRdb itself ran the reads through MiXCR, one entry per CDR3 protein. The table includes roughly 46,000 distinct CDR3 sequences, around 12% detected once. V was pared by 4 bases and J by 4 bases, with 17 bases between. CDR3 size: 15 residues. CDR1 and CDR2 from the germline V gene are GTSNPN and SVGIG (reference sequence). Sequencing used a population of CD138-negative cells sorted from bone marrow. The chain links TRBV30 to TRBJ2-1, with D perhaps being TRBD1 or TRBD2 (5 bases each). The sequence was collected from a donor aged 40 or over with multiple myeloma. The CDR3 coding sequence is TGTGCCTGGACTCGTGGGGGAGCGATTTACAATGAGCAGTTCTTC. Translated: CAWTRGGAIYNEQFF.